A selection of T cell receptor beta chains follows, all from one sample in a study of blood T cells in healthy people across ages. From the 5' RACE reads, TCRdb called clonotypes with MiXCR, one entry per CDR3 protein. The top ten hold roughly 10% of the sample, which has 1.6 million or so distinct CDR3 sequences, roughly a third seen once. The source material was blood. Every receptor here comes from a woman in her twenties or thirties in good health. CDR3s leave out the opening cysteine and the closing phenylalanine or tryptophan.

v_gene	CDR3aa
TRBV2	ASSDLLGQGFDEQY
TRBV4-2	ASSLTEGSNGQGPHEQY
TRBV5-6	ASSLARSLQETQY
TRBV4-1	ASSAGTASNYEQY
TRBV29-1	GVGGAKGDYGYT
TRBV3-1	ASSQPGAGGGETQY
TRBV24-1	ATRLAGDNEQF
TRBV4-1	ASSPKGVAGLSYEQY
TRBV4-1	ASREGPLRNTEAF
TRBV4-1	ASSQEGGAGETQY
TRBV3-1	ASSQEATNVPEAF
TRBV12-3/TRBV12-4	ASSLPGIGGYT
TRBV4-1	ASSQDGPEAF
TRBV5-1	ASSLGTLGYNEQY
TRBV5-1	ASRRTGVRQETQY
TRBV29-1	SGRRVGPVLYEQY
TRBV7-7	ASSPTEGSIIETQY
TRBV7-9	ASSSDRYQPQH
TRBV28	ASSFIGGSGETQY
TRBV28	ATRMNKNLAGETQY
TRBV29-1	SVPGTGVGEQY
TRBV10-1	ASSPIAGDSDTQY